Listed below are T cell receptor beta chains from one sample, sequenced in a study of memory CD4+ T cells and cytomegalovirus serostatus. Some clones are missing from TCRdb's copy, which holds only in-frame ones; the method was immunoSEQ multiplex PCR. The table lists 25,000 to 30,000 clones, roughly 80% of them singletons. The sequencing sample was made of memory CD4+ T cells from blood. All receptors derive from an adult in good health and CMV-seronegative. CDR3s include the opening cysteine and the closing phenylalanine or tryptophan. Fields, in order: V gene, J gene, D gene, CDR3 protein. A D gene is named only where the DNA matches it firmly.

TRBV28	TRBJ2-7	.	CASRSTRREQYF
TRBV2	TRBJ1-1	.	CASRKGLGGTEAFF
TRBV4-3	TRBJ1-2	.	CASSPMRLNYGYTF
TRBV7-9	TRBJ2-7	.	CASSLSGGSAVWQYF
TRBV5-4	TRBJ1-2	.	CASRGARGSDYGYTF
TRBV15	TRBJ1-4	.	CATSGAGALGEKLFF
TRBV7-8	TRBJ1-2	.	CASSLYILSGYGYTF
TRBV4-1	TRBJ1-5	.	CASSQVGSNQPQHF
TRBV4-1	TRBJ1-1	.	CASSPRNSGGTEAFF
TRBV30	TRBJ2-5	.	CAWSTDRLETQYF
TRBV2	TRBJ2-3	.	CASSGGLATDTQYF
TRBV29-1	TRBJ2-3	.	CSVDSGTDTQYF
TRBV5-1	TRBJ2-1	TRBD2	CASSLAGREWNNEQFF
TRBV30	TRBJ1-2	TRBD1	CAWSPGGDYGYTF
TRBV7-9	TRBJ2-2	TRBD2	CASTVSGTGTGELFF
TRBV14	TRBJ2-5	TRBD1	CASSQDDGQAVGIITQYF
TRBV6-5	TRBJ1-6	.	CASSAPAGSSSPLHF
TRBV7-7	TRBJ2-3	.	CASSLGGYSTDTQYF
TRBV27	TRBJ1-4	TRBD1	CASSLMRGTGGEKLFF
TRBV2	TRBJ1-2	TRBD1	CASSRDSTNYGYTF